Listed below are T cell receptor beta chains from one sample, sequenced in a study of early T cells in non-severe SARS-CoV-2 infection. TCRdb re-called the 5' RACE reads with MiXCR, one entry per CDR3 protein. The sample contains about 60,000 distinct CDR3 sequences, around 8.9% of which appear only once. Source material: whole blood. All receptors come from an adult who was a healthcare worker with PCR-confirmed SARS-CoV-2 infection or an uninfected control (not recorded which). Each CDR3 is given with its conserved first and last residue. Each record gives: CDR3 DNA, CDR3 protein, D gene, J gene, CDR3 length, V gene, clone size. The D gene is left open where the match is weak. Where a row states a size, it is once, few, many or the class of an expanded clone; other rows omit it.

TGTGCCAGCAGTTACTCGAGGACTAGCGAGATGTTCTTC | CASSYSRTSEMFF | TRBD2 | TRBJ2-1 | 13 | TRBV6-5 | many
TGTGCCATCAGTGAGCTCAGGAAACTCAGGGGCTCGAACACCGGGGAGCTGTTTTTT | CAISELRKLRGSNTGELFF | . | TRBJ2-2 | 19 | TRBV10-3 | .
TGTGCCAGCAGGACAGACAGGGGGAAGGGGGCGTACCAAGAGACCCAGTACTTC | CASRTDRGKGAYQETQYF | TRBD1 | TRBJ2-5 | 18 | TRBV28 | medium-sized
TGTGCCAGCAGTTACTCACGACGGAGTAGGGGAAACACCATATATTTT | CASSYSRRSRGNTIYF | . | TRBJ1-3 | 16 | TRBV6-5 | many
TGTGCCAGCAGCCCCCCTTACGGTGAGCAGTTCTTC | CASSPPYGEQFF | . | TRBJ2-1 | 12 | TRBV11-2 | .
TGTGCCAGCAGCGTCGACTGGGGGAGCTACAATGAGCAGTTCTTC | CASSVDWGSYNEQFF | . | TRBJ2-1 | 15 | TRBV11-1 | many
TGTGCCAGCAGCCGGGACTGGAATCAGCCCCAGCATTTT | CASSRDWNQPQHF | . | TRBJ1-5 | 13 | TRBV7-2 | many
TGTGCCACCAGTGATTACGACACTTATGGCTACACCTTC | CATSDYDTYGYTF | . | TRBJ1-2 | 13 | TRBV24-1 | many
TGTGCCAGCAGTGGACGACTGGGGACAGGGGGCGGTGAGCAGTTCTTC | CASSGRLGTGGGEQFF | TRBD1 | TRBJ2-1 | 16 | TRBV12-3/TRBV12-4 | few
TGTGCCAGCAGACGCAGCCGAGTGGTTCAAGAGACCCAGTACTTC | CASRRSRVVQETQYF | . | TRBJ2-5 | 15 | TRBV7-2 | .
TGTGCCAGCAGTTACTCGTTGGCGGGGACAGCTAATGAAAAACTGTTTTTT | CASSYSLAGTANEKLFF | TRBD1 | TRBJ1-4 | 17 | TRBV6-5 | few
TGCAGTGCTACTAGCGCCGGATGGTTTGAGCAGTTCTTC | CSATSAGWFEQFF | . | TRBJ2-1 | 13 | TRBV20-1 | few
TGTGCCAGCAGACGACAGCGTAGCACAGATACGCAGTATTTT | CASRRQRSTDTQYF | . | TRBJ2-3 | 14 | TRBV12-3/TRBV12-4 | .
TGTGCCAGCAGTGAAGTTGGGGAGTTGGGCAACACTGAAGCTTTCTTT | CASSEVGELGNTEAFF | . | TRBJ1-1 | 16 | TRBV6-4 | many
TGCGCCAGCAGCTTGGCCCCTAGCGTACTCTACAATGAGCAGTTCTTC | CASSLAPSVLYNEQFF | . | TRBJ2-1 | 16 | TRBV5-1 | .
TGCAGCGTTAGACGGGGGTCCGGGGAGCTGTTTTTT | CSVRRGSGELFF | . | TRBJ2-2 | 12 | TRBV29-1 | many
TGTGCCTGGAGTCGGGGCACTAACTATGGCTACACCTTC | CAWSRGTNYGYTF | . | TRBJ1-2 | 13 | TRBV30 | .
TGTGCCAGCAGGAAGGGACTCACCGGGGAGCTGTTTTTT | CASRKGLTGELFF | . | TRBJ2-2 | 13 | TRBV12-3/TRBV12-4 | many
TGCAGCGTAGGGCAGGGGCAAAGTCAGCCCCAGCATTTT | CSVGQGQSQPQHF | . | TRBJ1-5 | 13 | TRBV29-1 | many
TGTGCCAGCAGTCCCCGGGTTGGGCTCTACAATGAGCAGTTCTTC | CASSPRVGLYNEQFF | . | TRBJ2-1 | 15 | TRBV28 | .
TGTGCCAGCAGCCGCGGACTAGCGGAGCCCGCCGGCACAGATACGCAGTATTTT | CASSRGLAEPAGTDTQYF | TRBD2 | TRBJ2-3 | 18 | TRBV7-9 | many
TGTGCCAGCAGGCAACAAGAGACCCAGTACTTC | CASRQQETQYF | . | TRBJ2-5 | 11 | TRBV7-9 | few
TGTGCCAGCAGCCAAGATTGGCGAGGACTAATTCCCTCGGAAGACTACGAGCAGTACTTC | CASSQDWRGLIPSEDYEQYF | . | TRBJ2-7 | 20 | TRBV3-2 | few
TGCAGCGTCGGGCGTCTAGCGGACGATGAGCAGTTCTTC | CSVGRLADDEQFF | TRBD2 | TRBJ2-1 | 13 | TRBV29-1 | many
TGTGCCAGCGTACCCGAGGTCCGGCAGCCCCAGCATTTT | CASVPEVRQPQHF | . | TRBJ1-5 | 13 | TRBV28 | many
TGTGCCAGCAGTTTTCTCGTTACTAGCACAGATACGCAGTATTTT | CASSFLVTSTDTQYF | . | TRBJ2-3 | 15 | TRBV12-3/TRBV12-4 | few
TGTGCCAGCAGATCAGGGGAGCCTAATGAAAAACTGTTTTTT | CASRSGEPNEKLFF | . | TRBJ1-4 | 14 | TRBV7-2 | .
TGTGCCAGCTCCCCCGAGGACCTCCAGGCCGGGGAGCTGTTTTTT | CASSPEDLQAGELFF | . | TRBJ2-2 | 15 | TRBV28 | many
TGTGCCAGCAGCCCCGGACGCAGCGGCTCCTACGAGCAGTACTTC | CASSPGRSGSYEQYF | . | TRBJ2-7 | 15 | TRBV7-2 | many
TGTGCCAGCAGCCACCACGATCAAGAGACCCAGTACTTC | CASSHHDQETQYF | . | TRBJ2-5 | 13 | TRBV7-2 | .
TGCAGCGTTGCGTCGGGACAGGCGCCTTACGAGCAGTACTTC | CSVASGQAPYEQYF | TRBD1 | TRBJ2-7 | 14 | TRBV29-1 | few